One T cell receptor (beta chain) is described in this entry. The target antigen is unknown. Sequencing used immunoSEQ v3. Sequencing depth was 1.5 million to 2 million read pairs for survey level, about 5-6 million for deep. Method: immunoSEQ multiplex PCR; TCRdb's copy keeps in-frame clones and lacks some. The profile covers 45,000 to 60,000 clones, with just over 70% appearing a single time and less than 6.5% taken by the ten largest. These data originate in a study of TIL therapy for anti-PD-1-resistant metastatic lung cancer. Across the whole study: Most patients had lung adenocarcinoma. General study findings and limits: Patients were highly selected, enriched for treatment-naive, never-smoker and oncogene-addicted cases.

After removal of 2 bases from V and 3 bases from J, the junction contained 1 base not matched to a gene. CDR1 and CDR2 from the germline V gene are SGDLS and YYNGEE. This CDR3 contains 13 residues. Noted time point: pre-treatment sample, taken before nivolumab and TIL therapy. Tumor tissue came from excised metastases, mostly pleural nodules or supraclavicular lymph nodes. The starting material was tumor tissue, obtained at baseline. This clonotype was obtained from a person aged 25 to 80 with non-small cell lung cancer. The chain is built from TRBV9 and TRBJ1-2; 7 nucleotides agree with TRBD1. The CDR3: CASSVGTDYGYTF. Here the CDR3 DNA reads TGTGCCAGCAGCGTCGGGACAGACTATGGCTACACCTTC.